One and the same sample provided the 28 T cell receptor beta chains below, sequenced in a study of blood T cell repertoires in COVID-19. The table came from immunoSEQ multiplex PCR; TCRdb's copy has only in-frame clones and leaves some out. The sample shows 150,000 to 200,000 clones, roughly 90% of them seen only once. Sequenced sample: peripheral blood. The receptors come from a woman aged 60-75 years with COVID-19, enrolled during active disease.

The chain joins TRBV30 to TRBJ1-1, with 10 bases matching TRBD1. V shed 3 bases and J 7 bases; nucleotides not matched to a gene: 5. CDR1 is GTSNPN and CDR2 is SVGIG in the germline V gene (reference sequence). The CDR3 spans 13 residues. The CDR3 DNA is TGTGCCTGGAGGGACAGGGGGAGGATTGAAGCTTTCTTT. Its translation is CAWRDRGRIEAFF.

The chain joins TRBV5-5 to TRBJ2-7, with TRBD2 identical over 7 bases. This CDR3 comprises 14 residues. In germline, CDR1 is SGHKS, CDR2 YYEKEE (reference sequence). The ends lost 2 bases at V and 2 bases at J; junction bases unmatched: 4. The CDR3 here is CASSFAGVPYEQYF. The CDR3, as DNA: TGTGCCAGCAGCTTTGCGGGGGTACCCTACGAGCAGTACTTC.

The V gene is TRBV19, the J gene TRBJ2-5, with a possible D match to TRBD1 (5 bases). V was shortened by 3 bases and J by 5 bases, with 13 bases between the two germline ends. CDR3 length: 14 amino acids. Germline CDR1 reads LNHDA; CDR2 reads SQIVND (reference sequence). The CDR3 spells CASSISPGLETQYF. DNA of the CDR3: TGTGCCAGTAGTATCTCCCCAGGGCTGGAGACCCAGTACTTC. The full variable domain, its missing parts supplied by reference TRBV19 and TRBJ2-5, is DGGITQSPKYLFRKEGQNVTLSCEQNLNHDAMYWYRQDPGQGLRLIYYSQIVNDFQKGDIAEGYSVSREKKESFPLTVTSAQKNPTAFYLCASSISPGLETQYFGPGTRLLVL.

In its sample, this clone was seen a few times. Distinct nucleotide sequences in the sample also encode this CDR3. The chain has TRBV19 and TRBJ2-1; 12 bases are a match to TRBD2. The CDR3 is 14 amino acids. V lost 4 bases and J lost 6; bases outside the gene matches: 1. Germline lookup yields CDR1 LNHDA and CDR2 SQIVND (reference sequence). The CDR3 coding sequence is TGTGCCAGTAGTAGGACTAGCGGGACCAATGAGCAGTTCTTC. This sequence encodes CASSRTSGTNEQFF.

The V call is TRBV6-5, the J call TRBJ2-1, with 9 bases identical to TRBD2. Germline V lookup: CDR1 MNHEY, CDR2 SVGAGI. V gave up 0 bases and J gave up 6 bases; unmatched junction bases: 6. The CDR3 runs to 16 residues. The CDR3 sequence: CASSYSAGGPFNEQFF. CDR3 nucleotides: TGTGCCAGCAGTTACTCGGCGGGAGGGCCTTTCAATGAGCAGTTCTTC.

This chain joins TRBV30 and TRBJ2-1; the D is unclear. The CDR3 is 12 amino acids. With 1 base removed from V and 7 bases from J, the gap between germline ends came to 8 bases. The germline V gene encodes CDR1 GTSNPN and CDR2 SVGIG (reference sequence). The DNA for the CDR3 is TGTGCCTGGAGTGCAGGTAAAAATGAGCAGTTCTTC. This encodes CAWSAGKNEQFF.

This chain connects TRBV4-2 to TRBJ1-1; no reliable D call. V lost 4 bases and J lost 4, with 22 bases in between. Germline values: CDR1 LGHNA, CDR2 YNFKEQ. This CDR3 is built from 17 residues. As DNA, the CDR3 is TGTGCCAGCAGCCCGGTGGCTCCAATACGGCGAGGCACTGAAGCTTTCTTT. Translated, it gives CASSPVAPIRRGTEAFF.

This clone occurred once. The genes are TRBV14 and TRBJ2-3, with 7 bases matching TRBD2. This CDR3 contains 16 residues. Germline assignment: CDR1 SGHDN and CDR2 FVKESK. With 5 bases clipped from V and 0 bases from J, the junction kept 8 bases outside the gene matches. The CDR3 DNA sequence: TGTGCCAGCAGCACAAGACTAGCTTTCAGCACAGATACGCAGTATTTT. This translates into CASSTRLAFSTDTQYF.

DNA of the CDR3: TGTGCCAGCAGTCCAAGGCGACAGGGTATTTCTAATGAAAAACTGTTTTTT. It codes for CASSPRRQGISNEKLFF. The J gene is TRBJ1-4, the V gene TRBV27; 7 positions agree with TRBD1. Trimming at V came to 5 bases and at J to 3 bases, leaving 12 bases not matched to a gene. The CDR3 sequence is 17 residues long. The V gene's germline CDR1 is MNHEY and CDR2 SMNVEV (reference sequence).

The chain recombines TRBV6-5 with TRBJ2-3, with D perhaps matching TRBD1 (6 bases). Looked up from germline, CDR1 is MNHEY and CDR2 is SVGAGI. The length of the CDR3 is 14 residues. Trimming removed 6 bases at V and 2 bases at J, with 12 bases between. The CDR3 sequence is CASRLRDNTDTQYF. The CDR3 region has the DNA TGTGCCAGCAGACTCCGGGACAACACAGATACGCAGTATTTT.

This sequence joins TRBV30 and TRBJ1-1; D not certain. The CDR3 runs 13 residues. Trimming removed 0 bases at V and 6 bases at J, with 11 bases between. Per the germline V gene, CDR1 is GTSNPN and CDR2 is SVGIG (reference sequence). CDR3 sequence reads: CAWSVEGRAEAFF. The CDR3 DNA reads TGTGCCTGGAGTGTTGAAGGGCGGGCTGAAGCTTTCTTT.

The chain is built from TRBV11-2 and TRBJ1-5; maybe TRBD1 (6 bases). From germline, CDR1 is SGHAT and CDR2 FQNNGV. V was trimmed by 1 base and J by 7 bases, leaving 11 bases between them. There are 14 residues in the CDR3. CDR3: CASSLAATGQPQHF. The DNA for the CDR3 is TGTGCCAGCAGCTTAGCCGCGACAGGACAGCCCCAGCATTTT. Variable domain in full (rest from reference TRBV11-2 and TRBJ1-5): EAGVAQSPRYKIIEKRQSVAFWCNPISGHATLYWYQQILGQGPKLLIQFQNNGVVDDSQLPKDRFSAERLKGVDSTLKIQPAKLEDSAVYLCASSLAATGQPQHFGDGTRLSIL.

The chain employs TRBV5-5 and TRBJ2-3; 12 bases agree with TRBD2. Germline trimming cut 4 bases from V and 2 bases from J; bases unmatched to any gene: 2. Germline values: CDR1 SGHKS, CDR2 YYEKEE (reference sequence). This CDR3 spans 15 amino acids. CDR3 bases: TGTGCCAGCAGCAGGACTAGCGGGATCACAGATACGCAGTATTTT. Translation: CASSRTSGITDTQYF.

The V and J genes are TRBV6-4 and TRBJ2-2; 9 positions match TRBD2. The junction had 2 bases not matched to a gene; V was cut back by 5 bases and J by 1 base. Per germline, CDR1 MRHNA and CDR2 SNTAGT. The CDR3 runs to 15 residues. CDR3 nucleotides: TGTGCCAGCAGTTTAGCGGGAGAGAACACCGGGGAGCTGTTTTTT. Protein: CASSLAGENTGELFF.

The V gene is TRBV27, the J gene TRBJ2-1, with no clear D. Trimming removed 1 base from V and 4 bases from J, with 5 bases in between. The CDR3 length is 13 residues. Looked up from germline, CDR1 is MNHEY and CDR2 is SMNVEV (reference sequence). CDR3 amino acids: CASSLFSYNEQFF. CDR3 coding DNA: TGTGCCAGCAGTTTATTTAGTTACAATGAGCAGTTCTTC.

A note on this clone: At one end the junction does not follow the germline gene, possibly because of a read error. The CDR3 coding sequence is TGCAGCGCAGGGGGGGGAGTAAAAGATACCCAGTACTTC. It encodes CSAGGGVKDTQYF. This rearrangement joins TRBV29-1 to TRBJ2-5; D might be TRBD1 or TRBD2, each matching 7 bases. The CDR3 covers 13 residues. CDR1 and CDR2 (germline): SQVTM, ANQGSEA.

About this clone: Other nucleotide sequences from this sample produce the same CDR3. The chain has TRBV6-2 or TRBV6-3 and TRBJ1-5; no clear D gene. V was cut by 4 bases and J by 6 bases, with 4 bases left in between. The germline V gene encodes CDR1 MNHEY and CDR2 SVGEGT. The CDR3 has 11 residues. CDR3 sequence reads: CASSSGQPQHF. The CDR3 DNA follows: TGTGCCAGCAGTTCGGGTCAGCCCCAGCATTTT.

This clone was counted only a few times. This chain connects TRBV7-9 to TRBJ1-2, with D perhaps TRBD1 (6 bases). Germline CDR1 and CDR2: SEHNR and FQNEAQ (reference sequence). V was pared by 1 base and J by 7 bases, with 13 bases between. CDR3 length: 14 amino acids. CDR3 region: CASSLEVRGSGYTF. The CDR3, as DNA: TGTGCCAGCAGCTTAGAGGTCAGGGGCTCTGGCTACACCTTC. The variable domain in full, completed from reference TRBV7-9 and TRBJ1-2, reads DTGVSQNPRHKITKRGQNVTFRCDPISEHNRLYWYRQTLGQGPEFLTYFQNEAQLEKSRLLSDRFSAERPKGSFSTLEIQRTEQGDSAMYLCASSLEVRGSGYTFGSGTRLTVV.

As concerns this clone: This specimen includes other DNA sequences encoding the same CDR3. V usage is TRBV30 and J usage is TRBJ1-6; D remains ambiguous. The CDR3 runs 11 residues. The germline V and J ends were trimmed by 4 bases and 12 bases, with 10 bases remaining between them. Germline assignment: CDR1 GTSNPN and CDR2 SVGIG (reference sequence). CDR3 region: CAWKRGLPLHF. The DNA of the CDR3 is TGTGCCTGGAAAAGAGGGCTACCCCTCCACTTT.

This rearrangement joins TRBV24-1 to TRBJ2-2; 8 bases are a match to TRBD2. Germline V CDR1 and CDR2: KGHDR, SFDVKD. This CDR3 has 16 amino acids. V was pared by 1 base and J by 6 bases, with 6 bases of the junction left unmatched. CDR3 loop: CATSDFKRGYPGELFF. The CDR3 DNA follows: TGTGCCACCAGTGATTTCAAGCGGGGGTACCCCGGGGAGCTGTTTTTT.

To note about this clone: In the same sample, other DNA sequences code for this CDR3. The chain employs TRBV11-3 and TRBJ1-1; 9 nucleotides align to TRBD1. Per germline, CDR1 SGHNT and CDR2 YENEEA. V lost 5 bases to trimming and J lost 2 bases; unmatched junction nucleotides: 3. This CDR3 spans 14 amino acids. The CDR3 bases are TGTGCCAGCAGCCCGGGACAGGGAAACACTGAAGCTTTCTTT. Amino acids: CASSPGQGNTEAFF.

The chain has TRBV6-5 and TRBJ2-7, with TRBD2 identical over 10 bases. V trimming: 6 bases; J trimming: 0 bases; junction bases outside the gene matches: 5. The CDR3 covers 15 residues. The germline CDR1 and CDR2 sequences are MNHEY and SVGAGI. CDR3: CASSPGLAFSYEQYF. The CDR3 nucleotides read TGTGCCAGCAGCCCGGGACTAGCGTTCTCCTACGAGCAGTACTTC.

The chain recombines TRBV29-1 with TRBJ2-7; unclear D gene. V lost 4 bases, J lost 2 bases, and 6 bases lay in between. Germline V gives CDR1 SQVTM, CDR2 ANQGSEA. CDR3 length: 11 residues. The CDR3 region has the DNA TGCAGCGTTGTTGTCACCTACGAGCAGTACTTC. Translation: CSVVVTYEQYF.

This chain links TRBV19 with TRBJ2-7; a weak D match, TRBD1 (6 bases). CDR3 length: 13 residues. The germline V and J ends were trimmed by 5 bases and 0 bases, with 8 bases remaining between them. Germline lookup yields CDR1 LNHDA and CDR2 SQIVND (reference sequence). CDR3 sequence (DNA): TGTGCCAGTAGTCGGACAGTCTCCTACGAGCAGTACTTC. Encoded protein: CASSRTVSYEQYF.

The rearrangement joins TRBV5-6 to TRBJ2-3; 10 bases are a match to TRBD2. This CDR3 spans 15 amino acids. The V segment lost 0 bases and the J segment 3 bases; nucleotides outside the gene matches: 1. Germline lookup yields CDR1 SGHDT and CDR2 YYEEEE. Here the CDR3 reads CASSLASGSTDTQYF. The CDR3 DNA reads TGTGCCAGCAGCTTGGCTAGCGGGAGTACAGATACGCAGTATTTT.

CDR3 protein: CATLRQNPNYGYTF. The CDR3 bases are TGTGCCACCTTACGACAGAACCCAAACTATGGCTACACCTTC. The chain has TRBV28 and TRBJ1-2, with D perhaps TRBD1 (5 bases). CDR3 length equals 14 residues. Germline-derived CDR1 and CDR2 are MDHEN and SYDVKM. The V gene lost 10 bases and the J gene lost 2 bases, with 17 bases spanning the gap.

This clone was found a few times. CDR3 DNA: TGTGCCACCCTAGGCACGTTGAACACTGAAGCTTTCTTT. Protein sequence: CATLGTLNTEAFF. V usage is TRBV2 and J usage is TRBJ1-1, with no clear D. The V end lost 10 bases, the J end lost 0 bases, and 12 bases lay between the germline ends. Germline V gives CDR1 SNHLY, CDR2 FYNNEI. The CDR3 runs 13 residues. Filled out from reference TRBV2 and TRBJ1-1, the complete variable domain reads EPEVTQTPSHQVTQMGQEVILRCVPISNHLYFYWYRQILGQKVEFLVSFYNNEISEKSEIFDDQFSVERPDGSNFTLKIRSTKLEDSAMYFCATLGTLNTEAFFGQGTRLTVV.

The chain links TRBV7-9 to TRBJ1-2, with D unclear. The CDR3 consists of 13 residues. V lost 1 base and J 2 bases, leaving 5 bases between the germline ends. Germline CDR1 and CDR2: SEHNR and FQNEAQ (reference sequence). The CDR3, as DNA: TGTGCCAGCAGCTTAGACGGGAACTATGGCTACACCTTC. This translates into CASSLDGNYGYTF. The full variable domain, its missing parts supplied by reference TRBV7-9 and TRBJ1-2, is DTGVSQNPRHKITKRGQNVTFRCDPISEHNRLYWYRQTLGQGPEFLTYFQNEAQLEKSRLLSDRFSAERPKGSFSTLEIQRTEQGDSAMYLCASSLDGNYGYTFGSGTRLTVV.